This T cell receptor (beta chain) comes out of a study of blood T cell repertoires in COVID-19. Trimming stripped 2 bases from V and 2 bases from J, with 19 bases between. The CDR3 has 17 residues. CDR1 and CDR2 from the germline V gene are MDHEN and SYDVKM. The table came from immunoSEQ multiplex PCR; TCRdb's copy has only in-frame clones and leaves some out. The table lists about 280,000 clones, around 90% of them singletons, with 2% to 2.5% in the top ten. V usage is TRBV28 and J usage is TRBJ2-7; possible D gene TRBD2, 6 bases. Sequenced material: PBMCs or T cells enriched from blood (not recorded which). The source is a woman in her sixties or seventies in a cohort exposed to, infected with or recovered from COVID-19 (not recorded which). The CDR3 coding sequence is TGTGCCAGCAGTTTACCAACCAAGGGACTCGACACCTACGAGCAGTACTTC. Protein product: CASSLPTKGLDTYEQYF.